This TCR beta chain was captured by sequencing in a study of shared clonotypes between healthy human individuals. Germline V gives CDR1 MGHRA, CDR2 YSYEKL. Trimming cost V 1 base and J 10 bases, with 13 bases left between them. This CDR3 has 13 residues. Genomic DNA of each subset was evenly split across several immunoSEQ plates. Only in-frame clones appear in the TCRdb table, and some are missing; sequencing was by immunoSEQ multiplex PCR. The profile shows some 2 million clones, approximately 95% of them singletons. Selected positively for CCR7 and CD45RO-negative, naive CD8 cells excluded terminally differentiated effector memory CD45RA+ cells.

The sample consisted of naive CD8+ T cells sorted from blood. This TCR was sampled from a man aged 18 to 29 in good health. This chain joins TRBV4-1 and TRBJ1-2; D is perhaps TRBD1 (5 bases). CDR3 bases: TGCGCCAGCAGCCAAGCCGGGACGGTGATCTACACCTTC. It translates to CASSQAGTVIYTF.